What follows describes a single T cell receptor beta chain. This clonotype was seen more than once but under ten times. Its antigen specificity is not known. Per-base quality was not reported, and no clone a single base away is much larger than it. CDR1 and CDR2 were assigned from the germline V gene as SNHLY and FYNNEI. Trimming costs V 7 bases and J 6 bases, and their ends lie 19 bases apart. Measured from the cysteine to the phenylalanine, the CDR3 is 15 residues long. This entry keeps only the CDR3 DNA: 45 bases, framed from base 1. The time point label on this specimen signifies: newly diagnosed GD, antithyroid drugs for less than 3 months. RNA was extracted from PBMCs in TRIzol for both TCR sequencing and RNA sequencing. The diagnosis of Graves' disease was made according to American Thyroid Association guidelines. Patients were recruited from an endocrinology department in Xi'an, China. From each patient, approximately 9.9 milliliters of peripheral blood was collected into an EDTA anticoagulant tube. Ficoll Paque Plus density gradient separation was used to isolate PBMCs, and no further T cell sorting was performed. An Agilent 2100 Bioanalyzer and agarose gel were used to check RNA quality, and a NanoDrop 2000 was used to measure RNA concentration.

The library was produced with multiplex PCR. The data were produced on an Illumina HiSeq 4000. CDR3 regions were amplified by Arm-PCR with iRepertoire HTBI primers to construct TCR beta libraries. Before sequencing, the PCR products went through gel purification. As for the original processing: Gene usage analysis of CDR3 amino acid clonotypes relied on the approximately 68 TRBV and 15 or so TRBJ segments identified across samples. COPE and FqMerger were used to merge filtered high-quality paired reads into contigs. BLAST was used to align contigs to IMGT TRBV, TRBD and TRBJ reference genes, with CDR3 defined following IMGT. Any clonotype with a frequency above 0.1% was classified as a highly expanded clone. Shannon entropy was used to measure repertoire diversity, and the Gini coefficient was used to measure V-J evenness. A clonotype found in more than one individual was treated as public. TCRdb trimmed public reads at Q25 via fastp, called clones via MiXCR and kept in-frame beta chains. For every CDR3 protein sequence, its rows merge into one entry that carries the most common genes and DNA. V and J calls and clone size were set by TCRdb, not the authors. The sample table shows about 540,000 distinct CDR3 sequences, and 13% are seen once. The ten largest clones represent roughly a tenth of the sample.

These data are taken from a study of regulatory T cells in long-lasting Graves disease listed by TCRdb under 2021. For the wider study: Patients with newly diagnosed Graves' disease had been on antithyroid drugs for under 3 months. A total of some 33 samples were covered by TCR sequencing, comprising some 13 persistent and some 20 newly diagnosed Graves' disease patients. The study was conducted in China and was registered as a clinical trial. Persistent Graves' disease patients were compared with newly diagnosed Graves' disease patients by peripheral blood TCR sequencing and RNA sequencing.

Summary of the overall study and its limitations: The study examined only peripheral blood because the primary lesion, thyroid tissue, could not be accessed. A larger number of public clonotypes was shared among persistent patients (more than 2,500) than among newly diagnosed patients (approximately 1,000). Compared with newly diagnosed patients, patients with persistent Graves' disease had lower TCR Shannon entropy and fewer highly expanded clones, which suggests clonal expansion. Only the TCR beta chain was sequenced and analyzed. As a limitation, the authors acknowledged that the small sample size may reduce accuracy. Persistent disease showed preferential use of TRBV28, TRBJ1-2 and TRBJ2-5, whereas newly diagnosed disease favored TRBV20-1 and TRBJ2-1.

The same data also went into a second study, on T cells in Graves' hyperthyroidism and ophthalmopathy. The second paper states: Graves' hyperthyroidism was defined as stable when no progression to ophthalmopathy occurred over 18 months of follow-up. Hyperthyroidism patients were aged 18 to 65 years and newly diagnosed, with disease duration of less than 2 months. The study excluded patients with uncontrolled infections, other autoimmune diseases, pregnancy or lactation. Diagnoses relied on clinical symptoms, serum thyroxine and TRAb, thyroid ultrasound and orbital computed tomography. A first-round RT-PCR of the TCR CDR3 used the HTBI primer set with the Qiagen OneStep RT-PCR kit. Most expanded thyroid clonotypes (frequency above 0.001) were also detected in blood, a finding suggesting that blood repertoires may reflect thyroid immune responses. A 13 V-J signature model separated ophthalmopathy from stable hyperthyroidism, with over 85% sensitivity and 81.08% specificity in cross-validation and 80%/75% in testing. During validation, the model predicted progression to ophthalmopathy a median of roughly 7.1 months ahead of onset, with around 70% sensitivity and about 75% specificity. A discovery cohort of approximately 100 patients, roughly 43 with Graves' ophthalmopathy and more than 55 with stable Graves' hyperthyroidism, was used to find distinguishing TCR V-J signatures. Whether ophthalmopathy could be predicted prospectively was tested in an independent validation cohort made up of 18 to 20 hyperthyroidism patients plus 17 patients who later progressed to ophthalmopathy. The 100 or so discovery patients were divided at random into training and test sets in a 7:3 ratio. In more than five Graves' hyperthyroidism patients, the study also compared T-cell repertoires from thyroid tissue with T-cell repertoires from blood. After sampling, hyperthyroidism patients received methimazole starting at 30 mg daily, and ophthalmopathy patients received high-dose intravenous methylprednisolone. The libraries were constructed in a second round of multiplex PCR and then size-selected and purified. Paired-end sequencing of the libraries was performed with 100 bp reads on an Illumina HiSeq2000. SOAPnuke was used to process the raw data, with reads discarded if the reads contained adapters or uncalled bases, had a mean Phred below 15, or lacked an exact constant-primer or identifier match. COPE v1.2.5 was used to merge the high-quality paired reads, and each unique nucleotide sequence was defined as a clonotype. Clonotypes were aligned to IMGT TRBV, TRBD and TRBJ reference segments using MiTCR v1.1. The analysis was restricted to V-J combinations with a frequency above 0.0001, which together covered approximately 99% of the repertoires. A TCS score was defined as the ratio of F50 (clonal expansion) to E x V (chaos), with BLOSUM62-based TCRdist applied between CDR3 peptides within each V-J. Welch's t-statistics and random forest reduced around 510 V-J features to around 14, which were used in a naive Bayes classifier (R e1071). Sample size was not statistically predetermined, and investigators were not blinded to group allocation. The paper reports TCR Vbeta CDR3 sequencing of approximately 140 peripheral blood samples: approximately 41 ophthalmopathy, fewer than 80 hyperthyroidism and 17 progressor patients.

The sequence derives from a man aged 25-40 years with Graves disease. Donor details come from another sample of the same person, matched by shared clones. The sequence links TRBV2 to TRBJ2-1, with the D gene not clear enough to name. The sequences come from peripheral blood mononuclear cells (PBMCs), collected at new diagnosis, from a patient treated with antithyroid drugs. The sequence in DNA is TGTGCCAGCATCCTCCTCGCAGGTTCGGGCAATGAGCAGTTCTTC. Its translation is CASILLAGSGNEQFF.